The 5 T cell receptor beta chains below come from one sample, sequenced in a study of T cells in localized non-small cell lung cancer. Method: immunoSEQ multiplex PCR; TCRdb's copy keeps in-frame clones and lacks some. The sample includes 1,500 to 2,000 clones, about 25% of them seen just once. The sequences come from normal lung tissue next to the tumor, collected before any cancer treatment. The receptors derive from a male donor at least 60 years old with stage II squamous cell lung carcinoma.

This clone has more than one count but fewer than ten. V is TRBV11-1 and J is TRBJ1-1; D gene unclear. This CDR3 has 16 residues. Germline assignment: CDR1 SGHAT and CDR2 FQDESV (reference sequence). Trimming cost V 1 base and J 2 bases, with 14 bases left between them. CDR3: CASSLDLPGVNTEAFF. CDR3 in DNA: TGTGCCAGCAGCTTAGACTTGCCTGGGGTTAACACTGAAGCTTTCTTT.

This clone was seen a few times. The chain couples TRBV9 to TRBJ2-1; 8 nucleotides match TRBD1. The V segment lost 5 bases and the J segment 5 bases; nucleotides outside the gene matches: 9. This CDR3 spans 15 amino acids. The germline V gene encodes CDR1 SGDLS and CDR2 YYNGEE. The CDR3 DNA reads TGTGCCAGCAGGTACGGGACAGGCTTGGACAATGAGCAGTTCTTC. Translating it yields CASRYGTGLDNEQFF.

This clone has more than one count but fewer than ten. This chain connects TRBV10-3 to TRBJ1-1; D call uncertain. Germline V gene lookup returns CDR1 ENHRY and CDR2 SYGVKD. V lost 0 bases and J lost 7, with 9 bases in between. The CDR3 spans 13 residues. The CDR3 loop is CAISESTRSEAFF. The CDR3 DNA follows: TGTGCCATCAGTGAGTCGACGAGGAGTGAAGCTTTCTTT.

By sample fraction, this clone is medium-sized. The chain is built from TRBV6-8 and TRBJ2-7, with TRBD2 as a possible D gene (5 bases). The V end lost 0 bases, the J end lost 2 bases, and 14 bases lay between the germline ends. The CDR3 is 16 residues long. From germline, CDR1 is MNHGY and CDR2 SAAAGT. The CDR3 sequence: CASSYSGNGVAYEQYF. Here the CDR3 DNA reads TGTGCCAGCAGTTACTCCGGGAATGGGGTAGCCTACGAGCAGTACTTC.

This clone occurred a few times. This chain uses TRBV5-1 with TRBJ1-1; weak D call: TRBD1 (5 bases). Per germline, CDR1 SGHRS and CDR2 YFSETQ. The ends were cut back, 0 bases at V and 2 bases at J, with 11 bases in the middle. This CDR3 is built from 15 residues. The CDR3 is CASSLGGAKNTEAFF. CDR3 DNA: TGCGCCAGCAGCTTGGGAGGGGCCAAAAACACTGAAGCTTTCTTT.